Shown below are 21 T cell receptor beta chains from a single sample sequenced in a study of blood T cell repertoires in COVID-19. Sequencing was performed with immunoSEQ multiplex PCR; in TCRdb, only in-frame clones are kept and a portion is missing. The profile shows roughly 200,000 clones, roughly 81% of them singletons. The sequenced material came from peripheral blood. The receptors come from a woman aged 40 to 55 with COVID-19, enrolled during active disease.

This chain's CDR3 is CASSFGKGTRGEKLFF. In nucleotides, the CDR3 is TGTGCCAGCAGTTTCGGCAAGGGGACCAGGGGTGAAAAACTGTTTTTT. The rearrangement links TRBV28 to TRBJ1-4; D perhaps matches TRBD1 (6 bases). The CDR3 length is 16 residues. V was shortened by 3 bases and J by 7 bases, with 18 bases between the two germline ends. The V gene's germline CDR1 is MDHEN and CDR2 SYDVKM.

This rearrangement joins TRBV28 to TRBJ1-4, with 9 nucleotides matching TRBD1. The trim removed 5 bases at V and 5 bases at J, leaving 6 bases unmatched. CDR3 length: 15 amino acids. CDR1 and CDR2 (germline): MDHEN, SYDVKM. The CDR3 nucleotides read TGTGCCAGCAGTCGGGGCGGGACAGGGAATGAAAAACTGTTTTTT. This encodes CASSRGGTGNEKLFF.

The gene calls are TRBV19 and TRBJ2-1; 11 positions match TRBD2. The V segment lost 5 bases and the J segment 8 bases; nucleotides outside the gene matches: 11. Germline V lookup: CDR1 LNHDA, CDR2 SQIVND (reference sequence). This CDR3 has 16 amino acids. The DNA of the CDR3 is TGTGCCAGTAGTGATAGCGGGAGGGCCTCGGTCTATGAGCAGTTCTTC. Translated, it gives CASSDSGRASVYEQFF.

This clone was seen a single time. The chain is built from TRBV29-1 and TRBJ1-2; 10 bases match TRBD1. J gave up 0 bases and V 5 bases, and 3 bases lay outside the gene matches. The length of the CDR3 is 14 residues. Germline V gives CDR1 SQVTM, CDR2 ANQGSEA. CDR3 nucleotide sequence: TGCAGCGTTTCGGGACAGGGGACTAACTATGGCTACACCTTC. This sequence encodes CSVSGQGTNYGYTF.

V usage is TRBV9 and J usage is TRBJ2-1; D may be TRBD1 (5 bases). This CDR3 has 15 amino acids. Germline V gene lookup returns CDR1 SGDLS and CDR2 YYNGEE. With 3 bases removed from V and 6 bases from J, the gap between germline ends came to 16 bases. CDR3 in DNA: TGTGCCAGCAGCGACGGACACCTCTCATTCAATGAGCAGTTCTTC. Protein: CASSDGHLSFNEQFF.

This chain joins TRBV29-1 and TRBJ1-2; maybe TRBD1 (6 bases). With 8 bases removed from V and 4 bases from J, the gap between germline ends came to 11 bases. In germline, CDR1 is SQVTM, CDR2 ANQGSEA. There are 11 residues in the CDR3. CDR3 in DNA: TGCAGCACGAGGACAGCCTATGGCTACACCTTC. As protein: CSTRTAYGYTF.

In DNA, the CDR3 is TGTGCCAGTAGCGGGGGGCTAAACACTGAAGCTTTCTTT. As protein: CASSGGLNTEAFF. The V and J genes are TRBV19 and TRBJ1-1; TRBD1 is a possible D gene (6 bases). CDR3 length: 13 residues. V shed 6 bases and J shed 2 bases, with 10 bases lying between them. CDR1 LNHDA and CDR2 SQIVND come from the germline V gene (reference sequence).

Only a few counts were recorded for this clone. J is TRBJ2-7 and V is TRBV4-2, with TRBD2 matching over 9 bases. The CDR3 has 15 residues. Germline-derived CDR1 and CDR2 are LGHNA and YNFKEQ. V trimming: 6 bases; J trimming: 4 bases; junction bases outside the gene matches: 10. The CDR3 region has the DNA TGTGCCAGCAGTAGACGACTAGCGGAAATTTACGAGCAGTACTTC. Protein product: CASSRRLAEIYEQYF.

This chain links TRBV5-1 with TRBJ2-1; 8 nucleotides align to TRBD1. Germline CDR1 SGHRS, CDR2 YFSETQ. Unmatched junction bases numbered 4, after V lost 4 bases and J lost 7 bases. CDR3 size: 13 residues. The CDR3 nucleotides are TGCGCCAGCAGCAGGACAGGGATTAATGAGCAGTTCTTC. This translates into CASSRTGINEQFF.

The genes are TRBV18 and TRBJ1-1; D not certain. Trimming took 3 bases from V and 1 from J, leaving 15 bases between them. CDR1 is KGHSH, CDR2 LQKENI, per germline. The CDR3 consists of 16 residues. The CDR3 here is CASSPTRQRENTEAFF. CDR3 coding DNA: TGTGCCAGCTCACCGACCCGCCAGAGGGAGAACACTGAAGCTTTCTTT. The full variable domain, completed using reference TRBV18 and TRBJ1-1, is NAGVMQNPRHLVRRRGQEARLRCSPMKGHSHVYWYRQLPEEGLKFMVYLQKENIIDESGMPKERFSAEFPKEGPSILRIQQVVRGDSAAYFCASSPTRQRENTEAFFGQGTRLTVV.

The chain combines TRBV30 with TRBJ1-6; D unclear. V lost 0 bases and J 10 bases, leaving 7 bases between the germline ends. CDR1 is GTSNPN and CDR2 is SVGIG in the germline V gene (reference sequence). This CDR3 comprises 12 residues. The CDR3 bases are TGTGCCTGGAGTGTCGCGGGCTCACCCCTCCACTTT. This codes for CAWSVAGSPLHF. The full variable domain, with the rest looked up from reference TRBV30 and TRBJ1-6, is SQTIHQWPATLVQPVGSPLSLECTVEGTSNPNLYWYRQAAGRGLQLLFYSVGIGQISSEVPQNLSASRPQDRQFILSSKKLLLSDSGFYLCAWSVAGSPLHFGNGTRLTVT.

This clone was seen a single time. V gene TRBV13 combines with J gene TRBJ1-2; possibly TRBD1 for D (5 bases). The germline V gene encodes CDR1 PRHDT and CDR2 FYEKMQ (reference sequence). This CDR3 spans 13 amino acids. V shed 4 bases and J shed 2 bases, with 8 bases lying between them. As DNA, the CDR3 is TGTGCCAGCAGCTCCCGGGGGAACTATGGCTACACCTTC. Translated: CASSSRGNYGYTF.

This clone was seen only once. V is TRBV27 and J is TRBJ1-1; D perhaps matches TRBD1 (6 bases). Between the trimmed V and J ends, which lost 2 bases and 4 bases, there was a span of 20 bases. From germline, CDR1 is MNHEY and CDR2 SMNVEV (reference sequence). The CDR3 consists of 17 residues. The CDR3 protein is CASSLRFLGAGGTEAFF. The DNA for the CDR3 is TGTGCCAGCAGTTTAAGGTTTCTGGGGGCGGGAGGCACTGAAGCTTTCTTT.

The gene calls are TRBV10-3 and TRBJ2-1, with D unclear. V lost 3 bases to trimming and J lost 9 bases, with 6 bases between them. CDR1 is ENHRY and CDR2 is SYGVKD in the germline V gene. The CDR3 is 11 amino acids. The CDR3 region is CAISERGEQFF. The CDR3 nucleotides are TGTGCCATCAGTGAAAGAGGTGAGCAGTTCTTC.

The chain is built from TRBV9 and TRBJ1-2; TRBD1 matches 7 bases. In germline, CDR1 is SGDLS, CDR2 YYNGEE. The V segment lost 4 bases and the J segment 4 bases; nucleotides outside the gene matches: 7. The CDR3 is 14 residues long. Here the CDR3 DNA reads TGTGCCAGCAGCCAAACAGGGGATAGCTATGGCTACACCTTC. This encodes CASSQTGDSYGYTF.

This clone is a singleton in its sample. The chain uses TRBV6-2 or TRBV6-3 and TRBJ2-7, with TRBD1 matching 7 bases. J was trimmed by 4 bases and V by 5 bases; bases with no gene match: 5. Germline loops: CDR1 MNHEY, CDR2 SVGEGT. The CDR3 is made up of 13 amino acids. For the CDR3, the DNA is TGTGCCAGCAGTCCCCGACAGGGTTACGAGCAGTACGTC. Its protein product is CASSPRQGYEQYV.

The gene calls are TRBV6-1 and TRBJ1-2; TRBD1 matches at 11 bases. The CDR3 length is 16 residues. J gave up 8 bases and V 1 base, and 9 bases lay outside the gene matches. Per the germline V gene, CDR1 is MNHNS and CDR2 is SASEGT. The CDR3, as DNA: TGTGCCAGCAGTGAAGGCCCAGGACAGGGGGCACAAGGCTACACCTTC. Encoded protein: CASSEGPGQGAQGYTF.

This chain links TRBV19 with TRBJ2-1, with TRBD1 matching 7 bases. Germline loops: CDR1 LNHDA, CDR2 SQIVND (reference sequence). CDR3 length: 16 residues. Trimming took 0 bases from V and 3 from J; bases not matched to a gene: 5. This CDR3 is CASSIERTGLYNEQFF. The DNA of the CDR3 is TGTGCCAGTAGTATAGAGAGGACAGGACTCTACAATGAGCAGTTCTTC.

The chain employs TRBV7-8 and TRBJ2-3; D is perhaps TRBD1 (6 bases). V was clipped by 5 bases and J by 5 bases, with 20 bases between them. The CDR3 has 16 amino acids. CDR1 SGHVS and CDR2 FQNEAQ come from the germline V gene. CDR3 amino acids: CASSPSTGARGDTQYF. In nucleotides, the CDR3 is TGTGCCAGCAGCCCCTCGACAGGAGCCCGGGGAGATACGCAGTATTTT.

The V call is TRBV19, the J call TRBJ2-1; possibly TRBD1 for D (6 bases). The V gene's germline CDR1 is LNHDA and CDR2 SQIVND (reference sequence). V gave up 4 bases and J gave up 4 bases, with 11 bases separating them. The CDR3 has 14 amino acids. CDR3 region: CASSSGTRYNEQFF. The DNA of the CDR3 is TGTGCCAGTAGTAGTGGGACACGTTACAATGAGCAGTTCTTC. Together with reference TRBV19 and TRBJ2-1, the CDR3 gives the full variable domain: DGGITQSPKYLFRKEGQNVTLSCEQNLNHDAMYWYRQDPGQGLRLIYYSQIVNDFQKGDIAEGYSVSREKKESFPLTVTSAQKNPTAFYLCASSSGTRYNEQFFGPGTRLTVL.

The V gene is TRBV4-1, the J gene TRBJ1-5; TRBD1 is a possible D gene (6 bases). V lost 1 base to trimming and J lost 1 base, with 8 bases between them. CDR1 is MGHRA, CDR2 YSYEKL, per germline. The CDR3 is 15 amino acids. The DNA of the CDR3 is TGCGCCAGCAGCCAAGCACAGGGAAGCAATCAGCCCCAGCATTTT. This encodes CASSQAQGSNQPQHF.